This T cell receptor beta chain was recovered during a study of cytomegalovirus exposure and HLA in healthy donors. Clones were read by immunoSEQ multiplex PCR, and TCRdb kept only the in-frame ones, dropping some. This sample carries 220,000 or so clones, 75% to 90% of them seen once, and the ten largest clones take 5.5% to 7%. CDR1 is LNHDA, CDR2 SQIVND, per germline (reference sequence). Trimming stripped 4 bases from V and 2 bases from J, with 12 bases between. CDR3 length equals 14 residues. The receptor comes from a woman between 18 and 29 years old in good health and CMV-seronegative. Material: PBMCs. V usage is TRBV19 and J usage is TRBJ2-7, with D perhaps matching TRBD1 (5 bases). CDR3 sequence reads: CASSKYPGTYEQYF. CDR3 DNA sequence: TGTGCCAGTAGTAAATATCCAGGGACCTACGAGCAGTACTTC.